These T cell receptor beta chains were read from a single sample in a study of OX40 agonist ivuxolimab in advanced cancers. TCRdb's table, derived via immunoSEQ multiplex PCR, lists solely in-frame clones and lacks some. Of approximately 90,000 clones in the sample, under 95% were seen once. Sequencing used CD4+ or CD8+ T cells sorted from blood, obtained in a trial of the OX40 agonist ivuxolimab. The source is an adult with an advanced solid tumor such as melanoma, head and neck, liver or kidney cancer. Each CDR3 is given with its conserved first and last residue. A D gene is named only where the DNA matches it firmly. Not every row has a clone size; where given, it reads once, few, many or a size class.

TRBD2 | TRBJ2-2 | TRBV28 | . | CASSYTSGRVNTGELFF | TGTGCCAGCAGTTATACTAGCGGGAGGGTGAACACCGGGGAGCTGTTTTTT
. | TRBJ2-2 | TRBV27 | . | CASSSRGTGELFF | TGTGCCAGCAGTTCGAGGGGCACCGGGGAGCTGTTTTTT
. | TRBJ2-2 | TRBV11-3 | . | CASSLVAGELFF | TGTGCCAGCAGCTTAGTGGCTGGGGAGCTGTTTTTT
TRBD2 | TRBJ2-2 | TRBV5-1 | few | CASSLGLAGTNTGELFF | TGCGCCAGCAGCTTGGGACTAGCGGGGACGAACACCGGGGAGCTGTTTTTT
TRBD1 | TRBJ1-5 | TRBV19 | . | CASSVQGNQPQHF | TGTGCCAGTAGTGTACAGGGGAATCAGCCCCAGCATTTT
. | TRBJ1-5 | TRBV5-6 | . | CASSSWAVQLGQPQHF | TGTGCCAGCAGCTCCTGGGCGGTACAATTGGGACAGCCCCAGCATTTT
. | TRBJ1-2 | TRBV28 | . | CASSLGFDSNYGYTF | TGTGCCAGCAGTTTAGGGTTTGACAGTAACTATGGCTACACCTTC
. | TRBJ1-5 | TRBV27 | . | CASSLGVAQPQHF | TGTGCCAGCAGTTTAGGGGTTGCTCAGCCCCAGCATTTT
. | TRBJ1-2 | TRBV5-6 | . | CASSLDRMYGYTF | TGTGCCAGCAGCTTAGACAGGATGTATGGCTACACCTTC
. | TRBJ2-1 | TRBV28 | . | CASSTVGYRTANYNEQFF | TGTGCCAGCAGCACCGTCGGGTACAGGACAGCCAACTACAATGAGCAGTTCTTC
. | TRBJ2-7 | TRBV4-1 | . | CASSQDRAYEQYF | TGCGCCAGCAGCCAAGACAGGGCCTACGAGCAGTACTTC
. | TRBJ2-2 | TRBV4-1 | . | CASSLREETGELFF | TGCGCCAGCAGCCTAAGAGAGGAGACCGGGGAGCTGTTTTTT
. | TRBJ2-4 | TRBV7-6 | once | CASSPGPAWDIQYF | TGTGCCAGCAGCCCGGGCCCAGCGTGGGACATTCAGTACTTC
. | TRBJ2-2 | TRBV13 | . | CASSPGDTGELFF | TGTGCCAGCAGCCCAGGGGACACCGGGGAGCTGTTTTTT
TRBD1 | TRBJ2-2 | TRBV5-5 | . | CASSRTGTGHTGELFF | TGTGCCAGCAGCAGGACCGGGACAGGGCACACCGGGGAGCTGTTTTTT
TRBD2 | TRBJ2-2 | TRBV10-2 | . | CASSDREGGTGELFF | TGCGCCAGCAGTGACCGGGAGGGCGGCACCGGGGAGCTGTTTTTT
TRBD2 | TRBJ2-3 | TRBV5-8 | . | CASSLATSVYTDTQYF | TGTGCCAGCAGCTTGGCGACTAGCGTGTACACAGATACGCAGTATTTT
. | TRBJ2-5 | TRBV7-8 | . | CASAHYQETQYF | TGTGCCAGCGCGCATTATCAAGAGACCCAGTACTTC
. | TRBJ2-3 | TRBV5-1 | once | CASSFGGTASTDTQYF | TGCGCCAGCAGCTTCGGGGGGACAGCAAGCACAGATACGCAGTATTTT
. | TRBJ2-7 | TRBV19 | . | CASSVSLLYEQYF | TGTGCCAGTAGTGTTAGCCTTCTCTACGAGCAGTACTTC
. | TRBJ1-1 | TRBV27 | . | CASSLGDGEAFF | TGTGCCAGCAGTCTCGGGGACGGTGAAGCTTTCTTT
. | TRBJ1-1 | TRBV6-5 | . | CASSYEGYRNTEAFF | TGTGCCAGCAGTTACGAGGGATATCGGAACACTGAAGCTTTCTTT
TRBD1 | TRBJ1-4 | TRBV11-3 | . | CASSLGDSNEKLFF | TGTGCCAGCAGCTTAGGGGACAGTAATGAAAAACTGTTTTTT
. | TRBJ2-6 | TRBV11-3 | . | CASSSPTYSGANVLTF | TGTGCCAGCAGCTCACCCACATACTCTGGGGCCAACGTCCTGACTTTC
TRBD1 | TRBJ2-7 | TRBV19 | . | CASSIGTGGPYEQYF | TGTGCCAGTAGTATCGGGACAGGGGGCCCCTACGAGCAGTACTTC
. | TRBJ1-1 | TRBV19 | . | CASSIRLRVSMNTEAFF | TGTGCCAGTAGTATAAGGTTGAGGGTTAGTATGAACACTGAAGCTTTCTTT
. | TRBJ2-2 | TRBV4-2 | . | CASSQEGREVTGELFF | TGTGCCAGCAGCCAAGAGGGGAGAGAGGTCACCGGGGAGCTGTTTTTT
TRBD1 | TRBJ1-1 | TRBV25-1 | . | CASSSLTSGQGIGTEAFF | TGTGCCAGCAGTTCCCTCACCTCGGGACAGGGAATAGGCACTGAAGCTTTCTTT
. | TRBJ2-5 | TRBV30 | . | CARDSAETQYF | TGTGCGAGGGACTCTGCGGAGACCCAGTACTTC
. | TRBJ2-7 | TRBV28 | medium-sized | CASSLDKDYEQYF | TGTGCCAGCAGTTTAGACAAAGACTACGAGCAGTACTTC
. | TRBJ2-2 | TRBV27 | . | CASKGGTGELFF | TGTGCCAGCAAAGGCGGGACCGGGGAGCTGTTTTTT
TRBD1 | TRBJ2-3 | TRBV30 | . | CAWRETGSTDTQYF | TGTGCCTGGAGAGAGACAGGGAGCACAGATACGCAGTATTTT
TRBD2 | TRBJ2-2 | TRBV7-9 | . | CASSLAGLAGGTGELFF | TGTGCCAGCAGCTTAGCCGGACTAGCGGGAGGCACCGGGGAGCTGTTTTTT
TRBD1 | TRBJ1-2 | TRBV19 | . | CASPRGDRDRYGYTF | TGTGCCAGCCCCCGAGGGGACAGGGACCGGTATGGCTACACCTTC
TRBD1 | TRBJ1-2 | TRBV11-2 | . | CASSWTGTGYGYTF | TGTGCCAGCAGCTGGACCGGGACAGGCTATGGCTACACCTTC
TRBD2 | TRBJ2-7 | TRBV11-3 | . | CASSTELALSYEQYF | TGTGCCAGCAGCACAGAACTAGCGTTATCCTACGAGCAGTACTTC
. | TRBJ1-1 | TRBV25-1 | . | CASSEPGNEVEAFF | TGTGCCAGCAGTGAACCAGGGAACGAGGTTGAAGCTTTCTTT
. | TRBJ2-1 | TRBV18 | once | CASSPTIQPNEQFF | TGTGCCAGCTCCCCGACTATACAACCCAATGAGCAGTTCTTC
TRBD1 | TRBJ1-2 | TRBV11-3 | few | CASSLDSSTGGYGYTF | TGTGCCAGCAGCTTAGACTCCTCAACAGGGGGCTATGGCTACACCTTC
TRBD2 | TRBJ2-7 | TRBV6-5 | . | CASSYLSGRDYEQYF | TGTGCCAGCAGTTATCTGAGCGGGAGGGACTACGAGCAGTACTTC
. | TRBJ2-6 | TRBV29-1 | . | CSVGGQGQGSGANVLTF | TGCAGCGTTGGGGGGCAGGGGCAGGGCTCTGGGGCCAACGTCCTGACTTTC
. | TRBJ1-1 | TRBV30 | once | CAWSVNTEAFF | TGTGCCTGGAGTGTGAACACTGAAGCTTTCTTT
. | TRBJ2-1 | TRBV6-4 | . | CATSPAGAWNEQFF | TGTGCCACCTCGCCGGCGGGGGCCTGGAATGAGCAGTTCTTC
. | TRBJ2-1 | TRBV9 | . | CASSVDFQINGNEQFF | TGTGCCAGCAGCGTAGATTTCCAGATAAACGGCAATGAGCAGTTCTTC
. | TRBJ2-7 | TRBV30 | . | CAWSVETYEQYF | TGTGCCTGGAGTGTAGAAACCTACGAGCAGTACTTC
. | TRBJ2-7 | TRBV7-2 | . | CASSFYPGHSYEQYF | TGTGCCAGCAGTTTTTACCCGGGACACTCCTACGAGCAGTACTTC
TRBD1 | TRBJ1-2 | TRBV12-5 | . | CASGLGVGTGTGVYGYTF | TGTGCTAGTGGTTTGGGGGTCGGAACCGGGACAGGAGTCTATGGCTACACCTTC
. | TRBJ2-2 | TRBV9 | . | CASSVGPGSTGELFF | TGTGCCAGCAGCGTTGGGCCTGGGTCCACCGGGGAGCTGTTTTTT
TRBD1 | TRBJ2-5 | TRBV7-7 | . | CASSLMPGGETQYF | TGTGCTAGCAGCTTAATGCCAGGGGGAGAGACCCAGTACTTC
. | TRBJ2-5 | TRBV7-7 | . | CASSLDPGKTQYF | TGTGCTAGCAGCTTAGATCCAGGGAAGACCCAGTACTTC
. | TRBJ2-7 | TRBV10-2 | . | CASRTGYEQYF | TGCGCCAGCAGGACCGGCTACGAGCAGTACTTC
. | TRBJ2-7 | TRBV5-1 | . | CASSLGSSYEQYF | TGCGCCAGCAGCTTAGGTAGCTCCTACGAGCAGTACTTC
. | TRBJ2-2 | TRBV10-1 | . | CASSPWGGELFF | TGCGCCAGCAGCCCCTGGGGCGGGGAGCTGTTTTTT
. | TRBJ1-1 | TRBV5-4 | . | CASTYVGLANTEAFF | TGTGCCAGCACATACGTAGGATTGGCGAACACTGAAGCTTTCTTT